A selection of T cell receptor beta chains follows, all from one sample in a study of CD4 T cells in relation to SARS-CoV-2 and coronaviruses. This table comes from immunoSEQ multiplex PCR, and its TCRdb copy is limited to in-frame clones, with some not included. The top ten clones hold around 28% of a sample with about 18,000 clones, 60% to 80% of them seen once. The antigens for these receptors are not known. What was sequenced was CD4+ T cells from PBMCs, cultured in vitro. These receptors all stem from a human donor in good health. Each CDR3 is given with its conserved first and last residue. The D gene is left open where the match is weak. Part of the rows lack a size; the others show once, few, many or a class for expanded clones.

CDR3nt: TGTGCCAGCAGCCATCCCATGGGACGCCGAATCTTC
CDR3aa: CASSHPMGRRIF
abundance: NA
d_gene: NA
j_gene: TRBJ2-1
v_gene: TRBV14
len: 12

CDR3nt: TGTGCCACCAGTGATTTGCACTATGGCTACACCTTC
CDR3aa: CATSDLHYGYTF
abundance: once
d_gene: NA
j_gene: TRBJ1-2
v_gene: TRBV24-1
len: 12

CDR3nt: TGTGCCAGCAGCTCTTGGGGTTGGGATGAAAAACTGTTTTTT
CDR3aa: CASSSWGWDEKLFF
abundance: NA
d_gene: NA
j_gene: TRBJ1-4
v_gene: TRBV5-4
len: 14

CDR3nt: TGTGCCAGCAGCCAAGGAATATCCCAGAGGCCTTACGAGCAGTACTTC
CDR3aa: CASSQGISQRPYEQYF
abundance: few
d_gene: NA
j_gene: TRBJ2-7
v_gene: TRBV14
len: 16

CDR3nt: TGTGCCAGCAGCCGGACAGGGTTCGGTCAGCCCCAGCATTTT
CDR3aa: CASSRTGFGQPQHF
abundance: NA
d_gene: TRBD1
j_gene: TRBJ1-5
v_gene: TRBV27
len: 14

CDR3nt: TGTGCCAGCAGTTACGGAGGGGTCCGAGCTACGCAGTATTTT
CDR3aa: CASSYGGVRATQYF
abundance: NA
d_gene: NA
j_gene: TRBJ2-3
v_gene: TRBV6-2/TRBV6-3
len: 14

CDR3nt: TGTGCCAGCAGCCCGGGAGGGCCGCACAATGAGCAGTTCTTC
CDR3aa: CASSPGGPHNEQFF
abundance: NA
d_gene: TRBD2
j_gene: TRBJ2-1
v_gene: TRBV28
len: 14

CDR3nt: TGTGCCAGCAGCGGGGGGGGCGGGAGGTTTGAAGAGCAGTACTTC
CDR3aa: CASSGGGGRFEEQYF
abundance: NA
d_gene: TRBD2
j_gene: TRBJ2-7
v_gene: TRBV2
len: 15

CDR3nt: TGTGCCTGGAGTGGATTGGGACAGAACACCGGGGAGCTGTTTTTT
CDR3aa: CAWSGLGQNTGELFF
abundance: NA
d_gene: NA
j_gene: TRBJ2-2
v_gene: TRBV30
len: 15

CDR3nt: TGCGCCAATCCGAACGGACAGATCGGTCGTGACCGGGGGACCTACAATGAGCAGTTCTTC
CDR3aa: CANPNGQIGRDRGTYNEQFF
abundance: NA
d_gene: NA
j_gene: TRBJ2-1
v_gene: TRBV4-1
len: 20

CDR3nt: TGTGCCAGCTCACCGGTAGACCTCATGAACACTGAAGCTTTCTTT
CDR3aa: CASSPVDLMNTEAFF
abundance: NA
d_gene: NA
j_gene: TRBJ1-1
v_gene: TRBV18
len: 15

CDR3nt: TGTGCCAGCAGCCGGATAGGACAGGGGATGACGGATACGCAGTATTTT
CDR3aa: CASSRIGQGMTDTQYF
abundance: once
d_gene: TRBD1
j_gene: TRBJ2-3
v_gene: TRBV7-3
len: 16

CDR3nt: TGTGCAAGTCGCTTAGTTCGCTATTTCGAGCAGTACTTC
CDR3aa: CASRLVRYFEQYF
abundance: once
d_gene: NA
j_gene: TRBJ2-7
v_gene: TRBV12-2
len: 13

CDR3nt: TGTGCCAGACCCCCCGGGGGTTCAGCTTTCTTT
CDR3aa: CARPPGGSAFF
abundance: once
d_gene: NA
j_gene: TRBJ1-1
v_gene: TRBV28
len: 11

CDR3nt: TGTGCCAGCAGTTACTCGAGTTCCGGGAGTCCCGCTTTGATCTTC
CDR3aa: CASSYSSSGSPALIF
abundance: NA
d_gene: NA
j_gene: TRBJ2-1
v_gene: TRBV6-5
len: 15

CDR3nt: TGTGCCAGCACCTCAGGAATGGATAACTATGGCTACACCTTC
CDR3aa: CASTSGMDNYGYTF
abundance: NA
d_gene: NA
j_gene: TRBJ1-2
v_gene: TRBV2
len: 14

CDR3nt: TGTGCCACCAGTGACACAGGGGGCTTTGGAAACACCATATATTTT
CDR3aa: CATSDTGGFGNTIYF
abundance: NA
d_gene: TRBD1
j_gene: TRBJ1-3
v_gene: TRBV24-1
len: 15

CDR3nt: TGTGCCAGCAGTTACCCGGCTAGCGGGACGGTTGCAAATGAGCAGTTCTTC
CDR3aa: CASSYPASGTVANEQFF
abundance: NA
d_gene: TRBD2
j_gene: TRBJ2-1
v_gene: TRBV6-2/TRBV6-3
len: 17

CDR3nt: TGTGCCAGTAGTATAGCTAGAGGATCTCGAGGCACCGGGGAGCTGTTTTTT
CDR3aa: CASSIARGSRGTGELFF
abundance: NA
d_gene: NA
j_gene: TRBJ2-2
v_gene: TRBV19
len: 17

CDR3nt: TGTGCCAGCAGCCCACGACAGTATCAGCCCCAGCATTTT
CDR3aa: CASSPRQYQPQHF
abundance: NA
d_gene: NA
j_gene: TRBJ1-5
v_gene: TRBV7-9
len: 13

CDR3nt: TGCAGTACCACGGGGGACCCTGAAGCTTTCTTT
CDR3aa: CSTTGDPEAFF
abundance: NA
d_gene: NA
j_gene: TRBJ1-1
v_gene: TRBV20-1
len: 11

CDR3nt: TGTGCCAGCAGCTTAACCGGGACAGGGAACACCGGGGAGCTGTTTTTT
CDR3aa: CASSLTGTGNTGELFF
abundance: NA
d_gene: TRBD1
j_gene: TRBJ2-2
v_gene: TRBV7-9
len: 16